The 32 T cell receptor beta chains below come from one sample, sequenced in a study of beta chain features in type 1 diabetes. Reverse transcribing all isolated RNA meant expressed TCRB transcripts were sequenced. Profiled with immunoSEQ multiplex PCR; TCRdb holds only in-frame clones, not every one. This table holds some 270,000 clones, roughly 13% found once. The sample was naive CD4+ T cells from blood. These receptors all stem from a woman aged 35 to 49 in good health.

This clone was found a few times. The chain joins TRBV18 to TRBJ2-1; 8 nucleotides align to TRBD2. The V gene end was trimmed by 6 bases and the J gene end by 8 bases; junction bases not matched to a gene: 6. The CDR3 loop spans 13 amino acids. CDR1 and CDR2 (germline): KGHSH, LQKENI. The CDR3 loop is CASSAGGEDEQFF. The CDR3 DNA sequence: TGTGCCAGCTCGGCCGGGGGGGAGGATGAGCAGTTCTTC.

The gene calls are TRBV7-2 and TRBJ1-6; 9 bases are a match to TRBD1. The CDR3 sequence is 14 residues long. After removal of 5 bases from V and 10 bases from J, the junction contained 6 bases not matched to a gene. Germline values: CDR1 SGHTA, CDR2 FQGNSA. The CDR3 coding sequence is TGTGCCAGCAGCCCAGGACAGGGGCGGTCACCCCTCCACTTT. Encoded protein: CASSPGQGRSPLHF. The full variable domain, its missing parts supplied by reference TRBV7-2 and TRBJ1-6, is GAGVSQSPSNKVTEKGKDVELRCDPISGHTALYWYRQSLGQGLEFLIYFQGNSAPDKSGLPSDRFSAERTGGSVSTLTIQRTQQEDSAVYLCASSPGQGRSPLHFGNGTRLTVT.

The rearrangement uses TRBV2 and TRBJ1-6, with TRBD1 matching over 7 bases. Germline CDR1 is SNHLY and CDR2 is FYNNEI. V trimming: 3 bases; J trimming: 3 bases; junction bases outside the gene matches: 8. CDR3 length: 17 residues. Here the CDR3 reads CASSERGTVFYNSPLHF. CDR3 DNA: TGTGCCAGCAGTGAGCGCGGGACAGTCTTCTATAATTCACCCCTCCACTTT.

The V and J genes are TRBV5-1 and TRBJ2-7, with a tentative D call TRBD2 (7 bases). Germline V lookup: CDR1 SGHRS, CDR2 YFSETQ. V lost 4 bases and J lost 0, with 20 bases in between. The CDR3 sequence is 17 residues long. The DNA for the CDR3 is TGCGCCAGCAGCGAGGGGGGGGCAGTTTCAAGCTCCTACGAGCAGTACTTC. It encodes CASSEGGAVSSSYEQYF.

This clone occurred a few times. V gene TRBV4-1 combines with J gene TRBJ2-3, with 9 bases matching TRBD1. The CDR3 has 15 amino acids. Germline V gene lookup returns CDR1 MGHRA and CDR2 YSYEKL. V dropped 1 base and J dropped 5; count of bases not matched to a gene: 4. CDR3 residues: CASSQAGTGKDTQYF. CDR3 bases: TGCGCCAGCAGCCAAGCCGGGACAGGGAAAGATACGCAGTATTTT.

This clone was seen more than once but under ten times. The chain joins TRBV5-4 to TRBJ1-3; tentative D call: TRBD1 (6 bases). Trimming took off 0 bases at V and 4 bases at J, with 8 bases between the two ends. The CDR3 length is 14 residues. The germline V gene has CDR1 SGHNT and CDR2 YYREEE (reference sequence). This CDR3 is CASSLGQEGNTIYF. In nucleotides, the CDR3 is TGTGCCAGCAGCTTGGGACAGGAGGGAAACACCATATATTTT.

Only a few counts were recorded for this clone. The rearrangement joins TRBV5-1 to TRBJ2-2; D gene ambiguous. Trimming shortened V by 0 bases and J by 0 bases, and 9 bases separated the two germline ends. The CDR3 is 16 amino acids. CDR1 is SGHRS, CDR2 YFSETQ, per germline. The DNA for the CDR3 is TGCGCCAGCAGCTTGGCCGTGAGTGCGAACACCGGGGAGCTGTTTTTT. This encodes CASSLAVSANTGELFF.

This clone occurred a few times. V usage is TRBV5-1 and J usage is TRBJ1-6, with unresolved D. The CDR3 spans 13 residues. Trimming removed 0 bases at V and 14 bases at J, with 12 bases between. Germline V gene sequence: CDR1 SGHRS, CDR2 YFSETQ. CDR3 sequence reads: CASSLGTPGTLHF. In nucleotides, the CDR3 is TGCGCCAGCAGCTTGGGGACTCCCGGGACCCTCCACTTT.

This clone has a handful of counts. This chain uses TRBV6-5 with TRBJ1-3; 7 positions agree with TRBD1. The V gene's germline CDR1 is MNHEY and CDR2 SVGAGI. V was clipped by 6 bases and J by 0 bases; unmatched bases: 5. The CDR3 length is 15 residues. The CDR3 nucleotides are TGTGCCAGCAGACGACAGGGAAACTCTGGAAACACCATATATTTT. Its protein product is CASRRQGNSGNTIYF.

A few counts support this clone. The chain recombines TRBV5-4 with TRBJ2-7; D may be TRBD2 (5 bases). Trimming removed 2 bases from V and 7 bases from J, with 16 bases in between. The CDR3 has 14 amino acids. CDR1 and CDR2 (germline): SGHNT, YYREEE (reference sequence). The CDR3 reads CASSLPGSPREQYF. In nucleotides, the CDR3 is TGTGCCAGCAGCTTACCGGGAAGTCCAAGGGAGCAGTACTTC.

This chain uses TRBV19 with TRBJ2-2; 8 bases match TRBD1. CDR1 and CDR2 from the germline V gene are LNHDA and SQIVND (reference sequence). This CDR3 has 15 amino acids. The ends lost 3 bases at V and 1 base at J; junction bases unmatched: 1. CDR3 DNA: TGTGCCAGTAGTATTGGGACAGGGAACACCGGGGAGCTGTTTTTT. It is translated as CASSIGTGNTGELFF. The full variable domain, rest sourced from reference TRBV19 and TRBJ2-2, is DGGITQSPKYLFRKEGQNVTLSCEQNLNHDAMYWYRQDPGQGLRLIYYSQIVNDFQKGDIAEGYSVSREKKESFPLTVTSAQKNPTAFYLCASSIGTGNTGELFFGEGSRLTVL.

The chain combines TRBV7-9 with TRBJ2-7; 10 bases agree with TRBD1. The CDR3 runs to 17 residues. Germline V gene data show CDR1 as SEHNR and CDR2 as FQNEAQ (reference sequence). V was pared by 0 bases and J by 3 bases, with 8 bases of the junction left unmatched. This chain's CDR3 is CASSLALSGQGIYEQYF. The CDR3 DNA sequence: TGTGCCAGCAGCTTAGCTCTTTCGGGACAGGGGATCTACGAGCAGTACTTC. Variable domain in full (rest from reference TRBV7-9 and TRBJ2-7): DTGVSQNPRHKITKRGQNVTFRCDPISEHNRLYWYRQTLGQGPEFLTYFQNEAQLEKSRLLSDRFSAERPKGSFSTLEIQRTEQGDSAMYLCASSLALSGQGIYEQYFGPGTRLTVT.

This clone has only a few counts. The chain uses TRBV19 and TRBJ2-7; 7 nucleotides agree with TRBD1. This CDR3 is built from 15 residues. V lost 4 bases to trimming and J lost 2 bases; unmatched junction nucleotides: 8. The germline CDR1 and CDR2 sequences are LNHDA and SQIVND (reference sequence). CDR3 in DNA: TGTGCCAGTAGTAGTACAGGGGTGCCGACCTACGAGCAGTACTTC. Protein product: CASSSTGVPTYEQYF.

Only a few counts were recorded for this clone. CDR3 residues: CASSQDSRGRVPGELFF. Here the CDR3 DNA reads TGTGCCAGCAGCCAAGATTCGCGGGGGAGAGTGCCCGGGGAGCTGTTTTTT. The rearrangement uses TRBV4-2 and TRBJ2-2; TRBD2 agrees at 7 bases. This CDR3 has 17 amino acids. After removal of 0 bases from V and 6 bases from J, the junction contained 10 bases not matched to a gene. Germline CDR1 LGHNA, CDR2 YNFKEQ.

This clone occurred a few times. This chain uses TRBV9 with TRBJ1-2; a possible D gene is TRBD1 (5 bases). Germline V gene sequence: CDR1 SGDLS, CDR2 YYNGEE. V was pared by 3 bases and J by 4 bases, with 7 bases between. The CDR3 has 12 amino acids. CDR3 coding DNA: TGTGCCAGCAGCGACAGGCTCTATGGCTACACCTTC. Its translation: CASSDRLYGYTF.

This clone was counted between two and nine times. The V gene is TRBV10-3, the J gene TRBJ2-7; weak D call: TRBD2 (6 bases). Germline V gives CDR1 ENHRY, CDR2 SYGVKD. CDR3 length: 14 residues. Trimming pared 4 bases from V and 0 bases from J, leaving 10 bases between. CDR3: CAISGGVSSYEQYF. The CDR3 region has the DNA TGTGCCATCAGTGGCGGGGTAAGCTCCTACGAGCAGTACTTC.

This clone was seen repeatedly, ten times or more. The rearrangement joins TRBV5-4 to TRBJ2-3; no firm D call. The germline V gene has CDR1 SGHNT and CDR2 YYREEE (reference sequence). The V gene lost 4 bases and the J gene lost 0 bases, with 15 bases spanning the gap. This CDR3 contains 16 residues. The CDR3 spells CASSLQLAASTDTQYF. CDR3 coding DNA: TGTGCCAGCAGCCTCCAACTTGCGGCTAGCACAGATACGCAGTATTTT.

The chain has TRBV7-9 and TRBJ2-7, with TRBD1 matching 8 bases. The CDR3 loop spans 12 amino acids. J was trimmed by 5 bases and V by 5 bases; bases with no gene match: 2. Germline CDR1 SEHNR, CDR2 FQNEAQ (reference sequence). CDR3 residues: CASSRTGNEQYF. CDR3 coding DNA: TGTGCCAGCAGCAGGACAGGGAACGAGCAGTACTTC.

This clone has more than one count but fewer than ten. The chain uses TRBV5-1 and TRBJ2-5, with TRBD2 identical over 8 bases. The ends lost 0 bases at V and 2 bases at J; junction bases unmatched: 3. CDR3 size: 15 residues. Germline lookup yields CDR1 SGHRS and CDR2 YFSETQ. The CDR3 nucleotides read TGCGCCAGCAGCTTGGCCAGCGGGGGACAAGAGACCCAGTACTTC. Translated, it gives CASSLASGGQETQYF.

This clone was counted between two and nine times. CDR3 sequence: CASSFAPTGRYGYTF. The CDR3 DNA reads as TGTGCCAGCAGCTTTGCGCCGACAGGGCGCTATGGCTACACCTTC. The chain is built from TRBV12-1 and TRBJ1-2; the DNA was not compared with TRBD1, the D call given in the table. TRBV12-1 is a listed pseudogene. The CDR3 spans 15 residues.

This chain links TRBV11-2 with TRBJ2-7, with TRBD1 identical over 8 bases. V was clipped by 5 bases and J by 0 bases; unmatched bases: 3. Looked up from germline, CDR1 is SGHAT and CDR2 is FQNNGV. The CDR3 sequence is 14 residues long. For the CDR3, the DNA is TGTGCCAGCAGCCGACAGGGGAACTCCTACGAGCAGTACTTC. Amino acid sequence: CASSRQGNSYEQYF.

The rearrangement uses TRBV10-3 and TRBJ2-3, with D tentatively TRBD1 (7 bases). Looked up from germline, CDR1 is ENHRY and CDR2 is SYGVKD. The CDR3 has 15 amino acids. Trimming stripped 7 bases from V and 1 base from J, with 15 bases between. The CDR3 loop reads CAIKEGAVGTDTQYF. The CDR3 nucleotides are TGTGCCATCAAGGAGGGGGCAGTAGGCACAGATACGCAGTATTTT.

This clone was detected a few times. V usage is TRBV5-1 and J usage is TRBJ2-7; a weak D match, TRBD2 (5 bases). CDR1 and CDR2 from the germline V gene are SGHRS and YFSETQ. The CDR3 sequence is 14 residues long. V dropped 4 bases and J dropped 4 bases, with 15 bases sitting between them. In nucleotides, the CDR3 is TGCGCCAGCAGCAAAACCGACTACCTGTACGAGCAGTACTTC. Encoded protein: CASSKTDYLYEQYF.

The chain uses TRBV7-2 and TRBJ2-2; tentative D call: TRBD1 (5 bases). The CDR3 length is 15 residues. Trimming left V 0 bases short and J 3 bases short, with 8 bases between. The germline CDR1 and CDR2 sequences are SGHTA and FQGNSA. As DNA, the CDR3 is TGTGCCAGCAGCTTAGCAGCAGGGTACACCGGGGAGCTGTTTTTT. Its translation is CASSLAAGYTGELFF. The full variable domain, rest sourced from reference TRBV7-2 and TRBJ2-2, is GAGVSQSPSNKVTEKGKDVELRCDPISGHTALYWYRQSLGQGLEFLIYFQGNSAPDKSGLPSDRFSAERTGGSVSTLTIQRTQQEDSAVYLCASSLAAGYTGELFFGEGSRLTVL.

This clone was picked up a small number of times. The DNA for the CDR3 is TGTGCCAGCAGCGTAGCCGCCGGGACTAGTCTCGTCGATGAGCAGTTCTTC. It is translated as CASSVAAGTSLVDEQFF. This chain joins TRBV9 and TRBJ2-1; 8 bases agree with TRBD2. The CDR3 is made up of 17 amino acids. Germline-derived CDR1 and CDR2 are SGDLS and YYNGEE. Germline trimming cut 0 bases from V and 8 bases from J; bases unmatched to any gene: 13.

The table lists this clone with many counts. The chain is built from TRBV7-9 and TRBJ2-5, with D tentatively TRBD1 (5 bases). V lost 5 bases and J 5 bases, leaving 12 bases between the germline ends. The CDR3 loop spans 13 amino acids. CDR1 SEHNR and CDR2 FQNEAQ come from the germline V gene (reference sequence). The CDR3 loop reads CASSPKGPETQYF. DNA for the CDR3: TGTGCCAGCAGCCCGAAGGGGCCGGAGACCCAGTACTTC. Together with reference TRBV7-9 and TRBJ2-5, the CDR3 gives the full variable domain: DTGVSQNPRHKITKRGQNVTFRCDPISEHNRLYWYRQTLGQGPEFLTYFQNEAQLEKSRLLSDRFSAERPKGSFSTLEIQRTEQGDSAMYLCASSPKGPETQYFGPGTRLLVL.

This clone came up a few times. The V call is TRBV7-9, the J call TRBJ2-3, with 9 bases identical to TRBD1. The CDR3 length is 16 residues. Germline loops: CDR1 SEHNR, CDR2 FQNEAQ (reference sequence). Trimming at V came to 0 bases and at J to 4 bases, leaving 5 bases not matched to a gene. The CDR3 is CASSLAGTGRADTQYF. The DNA for the CDR3 is TGTGCCAGCAGCTTAGCTGGGACAGGGAGGGCAGATACGCAGTATTTT.

The rearrangement uses TRBV29-1 and TRBJ2-5; 8 bases are shared with TRBD1. The V segment lost 3 bases and the J segment 13 bases; nucleotides outside the gene matches: 7. CDR3 length: 11 residues. Germline V gene data show CDR1 as SQVTM and CDR2 as ANQGSEA. The CDR3, as DNA: TGCAGCGTTGAGACAGGGGATGGGTTGTACTTC. Its translation is CSVETGDGLYF.

The sample holds a few counts of this clone. The chain employs TRBV15 and TRBJ2-5; a possible D gene is TRBD1 (6 bases). Trimming left V 4 bases short and J 2 bases short, with 11 bases between. Germline CDR1 LNHNV, CDR2 YYDKDF (reference sequence). The CDR3 totals 14 residues. The CDR3 DNA is TGTGCCACCAGCACTCGACAGGTACAAGAGACCCAGTACTTC. It specifies CATSTRQVQETQYF.

This clone was seen a few times. The sample has other DNA sequences that encode this CDR3 too. The rearrangement links TRBV5-1 to TRBJ2-5, with 9 nucleotides matching TRBD1. Trimming took 4 bases from V and 3 from J; bases not matched to a gene: 4. Germline V CDR1 and CDR2: SGHRS, YFSETQ. This CDR3 has 14 residues. The CDR3 DNA is TGCGCCAGCAGCCTACGGACAGGGGAAGAGACCCAGTACTTC. Translated: CASSLRTGEETQYF.

V usage is TRBV7-9 and J usage is TRBJ1-5, with 8 positions matching TRBD1. Per germline, CDR1 SEHNR and CDR2 FQNEAQ (reference sequence). After removal of 5 bases from V and 7 bases from J, the junction contained 7 bases not matched to a gene. The CDR3 runs to 14 residues. CDR3 in amino acids: CASSPGGDHQPQHF. In nucleotides, the CDR3 is TGTGCCAGCAGCCCAGGGGGCGATCACCAGCCCCAGCATTTT.

This clone showed up just a few times. This rearrangement joins TRBV9 to TRBJ1-1; the D is unclear. V lost 5 bases and J 4 bases, leaving 9 bases between the germline ends. Germline V gene sequence: CDR1 SGDLS, CDR2 YYNGEE. The CDR3 extends over 12 amino acids. CDR3 in DNA: TGTGCCAGCAGTCGGTGGTCCACTGAAGCTTTCTTT. This codes for CASSRWSTEAFF. The full variable domain, completed using reference TRBV9 and TRBJ1-1, is DSGVTQTPKHLITATGQRVTLRCSPRSGDLSVYWYQQSLDQGLQFLIQYYNGEERAKGNILERFSAQQFPDLHSELNLSSLELGDSALYFCASSRWSTEAFFGQGTRLTVV.